This T cell receptor (beta chain) was recovered during a study of cytomegalovirus exposure and HLA in healthy donors. General study results and limits: An assumption of roughly uniform sequencing depth across donors underlay the presence/absence analyses. Several top significant clusters appeared, in a later analysis, to be linked to common viral pathogens. Productive status was seen about 87% or about 30% of the time for most TCR beta V segments in an earlier analysis. Immune exposure information comprised only CMV serostatus.

Use of 60 Vbeta and 13 Jbeta primers characterized the PCR. Profiling relied on immunoSEQ multiplex PCR, and the TCRdb table lists in-frame clones only, not all of them. The sample has 70,000 to 95,000 clones; more than 70% are singletons. On this clone itself: Its cognate antigen is unknown.

There are 15 residues in the CDR3. CDR1 and CDR2 (germline): MNHEY, SMNVEV (reference sequence). V dropped 7 bases and J dropped 4; count of bases not matched to a gene: 7. This sequence was found in a man in his forties in good health and CMV-seronegative. The chain has TRBV27 and TRBJ1-5, with TRBD1 matching 10 bases. The sequencing sample was made of PBMCs. In DNA, the CDR3 is TGTGCCAGCAAACCGGGACAGGGGCCAAATCAGCCCCAGCATTTT. It encodes CASKPGQGPNQPQHF.